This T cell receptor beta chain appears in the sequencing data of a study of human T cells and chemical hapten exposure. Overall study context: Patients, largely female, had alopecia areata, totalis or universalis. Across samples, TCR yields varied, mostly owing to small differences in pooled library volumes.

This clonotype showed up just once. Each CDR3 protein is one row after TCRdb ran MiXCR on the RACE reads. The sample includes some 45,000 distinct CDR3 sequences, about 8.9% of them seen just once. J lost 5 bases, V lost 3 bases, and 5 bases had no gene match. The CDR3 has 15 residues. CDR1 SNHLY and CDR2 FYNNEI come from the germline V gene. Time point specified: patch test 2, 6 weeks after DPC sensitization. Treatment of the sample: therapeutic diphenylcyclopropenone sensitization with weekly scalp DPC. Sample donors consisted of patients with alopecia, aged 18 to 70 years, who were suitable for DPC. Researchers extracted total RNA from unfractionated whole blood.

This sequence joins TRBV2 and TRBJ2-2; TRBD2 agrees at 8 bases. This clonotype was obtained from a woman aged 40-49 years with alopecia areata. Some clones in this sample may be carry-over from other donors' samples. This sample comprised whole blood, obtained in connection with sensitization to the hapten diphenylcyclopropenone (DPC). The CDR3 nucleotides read TGTGCCAGCAGTGACGGGAGGGTCTTAACCGGGGAGCTGTTTTTT. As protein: CASSDGRVLTGELFF.